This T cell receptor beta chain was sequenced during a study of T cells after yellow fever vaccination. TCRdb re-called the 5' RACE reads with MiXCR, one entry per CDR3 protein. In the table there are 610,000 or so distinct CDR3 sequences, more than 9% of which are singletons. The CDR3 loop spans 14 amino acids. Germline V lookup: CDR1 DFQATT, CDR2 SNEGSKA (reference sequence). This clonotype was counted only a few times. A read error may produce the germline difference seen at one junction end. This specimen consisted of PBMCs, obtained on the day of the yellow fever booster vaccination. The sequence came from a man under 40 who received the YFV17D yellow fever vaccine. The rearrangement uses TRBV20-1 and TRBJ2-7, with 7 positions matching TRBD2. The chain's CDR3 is CSARVGTMIGEQHF. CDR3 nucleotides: TGCAGTGCTAGAGTCGGGACTATGATAGGCGAGCAGCACTTC.